A single sample gave rise to the 13 T cell receptor beta chains below, sequenced in a study of human T cells and chemical hapten exposure. TCRdb passed the RACE reads through MiXCR, listing each CDR3 protein once. The sample holds roughly 360,000 distinct CDR3 sequences, about 4.8% seen once. Documented time point: patch test 1, 2 weeks after DPC sensitization. Treatment: therapeutic diphenylcyclopropenone sensitization with weekly scalp DPC. The material was whole blood, obtained in connection with sensitization to the hapten diphenylcyclopropenone (DPC). The receptors derive from a woman aged 50 to 65 with alopecia areata. Some clones in this sample may be carry-over from other donors' samples.

This clonotype appeared a few times. The J gene is TRBJ2-1, the V gene TRBV5-1; weak D call: TRBD2 (6 bases). The V end was cut by 4 bases, the J end by 5 bases, with 16 bases between. The CDR3 runs 15 residues. CDR1 and CDR2 (germline): SGHRS, YFSETQ. CDR3 in DNA: TGCGCCAGCAGCGGGAGGCTACCGTACCACAATGAGCAGTTCTTC. Translated, it gives CASSGRLPYHNEQFF.

This clonotype was observed at least ten times. V and J are TRBV6-6 and TRBJ2-3; D remains ambiguous. Germline CDR1 and CDR2: MNHNY and SVGAGI (reference sequence). There are 14 residues in the CDR3. V was clipped by 2 bases and J by 4 bases, with 10 bases between them. The DNA for the CDR3 is TGTGCCAGCAGTTACCTTGGCCTAGCAGATACGCAGTATTTT. Translation: CASSYLGLADTQYF.

The CDR3 here is CASSVFEIGTDTQYF. The CDR3 DNA reads as TGTGCCAGCAGCGTATTTGAGATCGGCACAGATACGCAGTATTTT. The chain combines TRBV9 with TRBJ2-3, with D unclear. The ends were cut back, 1 base at V and 1 base at J, with 10 bases in the middle. CDR1 is SGDLS, CDR2 YYNGEE, per germline. This CDR3 is 15 amino acids long.

Regarding this clonotype: This may stem from a read error, because a much larger clone lies one nucleotide away. The chain carries TRBV19 and TRBJ2-1; tentative D call: TRBD2 (6 bases). The CDR3 extends over 16 amino acids. Germline CDR1 is LNHDA and CDR2 is SQIVND (reference sequence). This CDR3 is CASNDPGAGWEDEQIF. CDR3 nucleotide sequence: TGTGCCAGTAATGACCCCGGGGCGGGGTGGGAAGATGAGCAGATCTTC.

The chain uses TRBV5-6 and TRBJ1-1; TRBD1 agrees at 9 bases. In germline, CDR1 is SGHDT, CDR2 YYEEEE. This CDR3 region has 17 residues. Trimming at V came to 1 base and at J to 4 bases, leaving 11 bases not matched to a gene. The chain's CDR3 is CASSLPPNRGRTTEAFF. Here the CDR3 DNA reads TGTGCCAGCAGCTTGCCCCCAAACAGGGGGCGCACCACTGAAGCTTTCTTT.

This clonotype was observed a few times. This chain uses TRBV2 with TRBJ1-5; D is uncertain. The CDR3 consists of 17 residues. V gave up 8 bases and J gave up 0 bases, with 20 bases separating them. Germline V lookup: CDR1 SNHLY, CDR2 FYNNEI. This chain's CDR3 is CASGSGRMQYSNQPQHF. The CDR3 nucleotides are TGTGCCAGCGGGAGTGGACGGATGCAATATAGCAATCAGCCCCAGCATTTT. The whole variable domain, filled in from reference TRBV2 and TRBJ1-5, reads EPEVTQTPSHQVTQMGQEVILRCVPISNHLYFYWYRQILGQKVEFLVSFYNNEISEKSEIFDDQFSVERPDGSNFTLKIRSTKLEDSAMYFCASGSGRMQYSNQPQHFGDGTRLSIL.

For the CDR3, the DNA is TGTGCCAGCGGTTCCAGTAGCTCCTACAATGAGCAGTTCTTC. Translating gives CASGSSSSYNEQFF. V usage is TRBV12-3 or TRBV12-4 and J usage is TRBJ2-1, with D hard to call. The V gene lost 8 bases and the J gene lost 0 bases, with 11 bases spanning the gap. This CDR3 spans 14 amino acids.

This clonotype was counted many times. V usage is TRBV9 and J usage is TRBJ2-7; 7 bases map to TRBD1. The CDR3 extends over 14 amino acids. The ends lost 3 bases at V and 0 bases at J; junction bases unmatched: 3. Germline-derived CDR1 and CDR2 are SGDLS and YYNGEE. In DNA, the CDR3 is TGTGCCAGCAGCGGCCGGGACAGCTCCTACGAGCAGTACTTC. It codes for CASSGRDSSYEQYF.

This chain connects TRBV5-1 to TRBJ2-1; D tentatively reads TRBD1 or TRBD2 (5 bases each). The germline CDR1 and CDR2 sequences are SGHRS and YFSETQ. V lost 6 bases to trimming and J lost 0 bases, with 13 bases between them. The CDR3 consists of 15 residues. CDR3 loop: CASNPEGSSYNEQFF. CDR3 DNA sequence: TGCGCCAGCAACCCAGAGGGGAGCTCCTACAATGAGCAGTTCTTC.

There are many counts of this clonotype. The chain employs TRBV6-2 or TRBV6-3 and TRBJ2-2; the D gene is possibly TRBD2 (5 bases). The V end was cut by 2 bases, the J end by 6 bases, with 10 bases between. CDR1 and CDR2 from the germline V gene are MNHEY and SVGEGT. This CDR3 comprises 14 residues. The CDR3 DNA follows: TGTGCCAGCAGTTACGGAGGTATCGCCGGGGAGCTGTTTTTT. Translated, it gives CASSYGGIAGELFF.

The chain is built from TRBV7-2 and TRBJ2-3; 8 bases align to TRBD2. Germline V CDR1 and CDR2: SGHTA, FQGNSA. V was pared by 1 base and J by 2 bases, with 5 bases of the junction left unmatched. CDR3 length: 16 amino acids. CDR3 nucleotides: TGTGCCAGCAGCTTAGATCAGCGGGGGCCCACAGATACGCAGTATTTT. Translating it yields CASSLDQRGPTDTQYF.

This clonotype was counted a few times. The chain employs TRBV6-5 and TRBJ1-2, with 7 bases that match TRBD1. The CDR3 consists of 16 residues. Germline values: CDR1 MNHEY, CDR2 SVGAGI. V shed 2 bases and J 5 bases; nucleotides not matched to a gene: 11. The CDR3 nucleotides are TGTGCCAGCAGTTACCCAACCTCCACAGGGGATTATGGCTACACCTTC. Translated, it gives CASSYPTSTGDYGYTF.

This sequence joins TRBV20-1 and TRBJ1-2; a weak D match, TRBD1 (5 bases). CDR1 is DFQATT and CDR2 is SNEGSKA in the germline V gene (reference sequence). Between the trimmed V and J ends, which lost 5 bases and 1 base, there was a span of 14 bases. The length of the CDR3 is 14 residues. In nucleotides, the CDR3 is TGCAGTGCTTCTATCCAGACAGATAACTATGGCTACACCTTC. Protein sequence: CSASIQTDNYGYTF.